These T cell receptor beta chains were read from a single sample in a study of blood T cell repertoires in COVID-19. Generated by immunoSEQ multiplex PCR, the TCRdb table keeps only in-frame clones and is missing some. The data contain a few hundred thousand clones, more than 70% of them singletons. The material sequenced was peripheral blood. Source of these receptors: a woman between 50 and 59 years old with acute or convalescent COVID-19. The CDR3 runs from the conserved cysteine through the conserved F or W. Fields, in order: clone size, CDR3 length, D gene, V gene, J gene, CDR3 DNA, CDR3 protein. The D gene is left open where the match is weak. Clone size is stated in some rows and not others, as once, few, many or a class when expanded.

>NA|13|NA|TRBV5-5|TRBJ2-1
TGTGCCAGCAGGCGGACTGGAGCGGATGAGCAGTTCTTC
CASRRTGADEQFF
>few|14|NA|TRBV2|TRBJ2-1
TGTGCCAGCAACCAGGACAGCTCCTACAATGAGCAGTTCTTC
CASNQDSSYNEQFF
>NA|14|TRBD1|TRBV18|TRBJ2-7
TGTGCCAGCTCCCCCGGGACAGGGGGCAACGAGCAGTACTTC
CASSPGTGGNEQYF
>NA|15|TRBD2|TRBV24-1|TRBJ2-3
TGTGCCACCAGTTCTCAAGCGGGGATCACAGATACGCAGTATTTT
CATSSQAGITDTQYF
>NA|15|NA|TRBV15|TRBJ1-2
TGTGCCACCAGCAGAGATAACGGGGGGAACTATGGCTACACCTTC
CATSRDNGGNYGYTF
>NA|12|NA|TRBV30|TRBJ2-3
TGTGCCTGGAGTGTTTCAGGCCATACGCAGTATTTT
CAWSVSGHTQYF
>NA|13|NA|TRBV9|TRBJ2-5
TGTGCCAGCAGCGTTTCAGGGGACGAGACCCAGTACTTC
CASSVSGDETQYF
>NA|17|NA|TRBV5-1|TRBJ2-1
TGCGCCAGCAGCCCCTCTCGGGGGGCGATTTCCCTCAATGAGCAGTTCTTC
CASSPSRGAISLNEQFF
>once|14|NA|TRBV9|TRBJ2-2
TGTGCCAGCAGCGAATACGAGTTGACCGGGGAGCTGTTTTTT
CASSEYELTGELFF
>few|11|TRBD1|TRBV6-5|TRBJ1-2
TGTGCCAGCGTCACAGGGGATGGCTACACCTTC
CASVTGDGYTF
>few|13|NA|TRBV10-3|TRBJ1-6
TGTGCCATCAGTGGAGGGGAGGGCTCACCCCTCCACTTT
CAISGGEGSPLHF
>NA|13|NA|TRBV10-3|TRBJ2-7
TGTGCCATCAGTACCTCCAGCTCCTACGAGCAGTACTTC
CAISTSSSYEQYF
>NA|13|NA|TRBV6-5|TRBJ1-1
TGTGCCAGCAGTTGGAGGGATGCGGCTGAAGCTTTCTTT
CASSWRDAAEAFF
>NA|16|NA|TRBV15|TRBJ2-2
TGTGCCACCAGCTTCCAGAGCGGAGGGGTAACCGGGGAGCTGTTTTTT
CATSFQSGGVTGELFF
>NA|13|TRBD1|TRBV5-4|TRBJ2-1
TGTGCCAGCAGCAGGGGACAGGGCGGTAAGGAGTTCTTC
CASSRGQGGKEFF
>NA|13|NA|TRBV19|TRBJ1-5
TGTGCCAGTAGGGTTAGTAGCAATCAGCCCCAGCATTTT
CASRVSSNQPQHF
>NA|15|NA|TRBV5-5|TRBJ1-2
TGTGCCAGCAGCTTTTTTCAGGGATCGAACTATGGCTACACCTTC
CASSFFQGSNYGYTF
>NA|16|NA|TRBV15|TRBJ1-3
TGTGCCACTAGCCGATCTTCGCCGAGCTCTGGAAACACCATATATTTT
CATSRSSPSSGNTIYF
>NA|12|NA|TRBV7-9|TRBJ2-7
TGTGCCAGCAGCTTAGCCGGCGGTGAGCAGTACTTC
CASSLAGGEQYF
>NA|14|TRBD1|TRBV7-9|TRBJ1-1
TGTGCCAGCAGCCTACGACAGGGGGCGGATGAAGCTTTCTTT
CASSLRQGADEAFF
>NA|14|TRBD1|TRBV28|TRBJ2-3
TGTGCCAGCAGTACCACAGGGGCCGAAGATACGCAGTATTTT
CASSTTGAEDTQYF
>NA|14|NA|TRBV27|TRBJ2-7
TGTGCCAGCAGTTTCACCGACAGCTCCTACGAGCAGTACTTC
CASSFTDSSYEQYF
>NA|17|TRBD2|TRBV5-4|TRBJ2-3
TGTGCCAGCTCCAGGCCCGGGACTAGCGGGAGCACAGATACGCAGTATTTT
CASSRPGTSGSTDTQYF
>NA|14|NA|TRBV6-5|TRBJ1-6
TGTGCCAGCAGTCGGTCGGGGGGGAATTCACCCCTCCACTTT
CASSRSGGNSPLHF
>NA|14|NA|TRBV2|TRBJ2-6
TGTGCCAGCAAGGGGGTCTCTGGGGCCAACGTCCTGACTTTC
CASKGVSGANVLTF
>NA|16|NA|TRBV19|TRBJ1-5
TGTGCCAGTCTGAACCGGGAAGAGTATAGCAATCAGCCCCAGCATTTT
CASLNREEYSNQPQHF
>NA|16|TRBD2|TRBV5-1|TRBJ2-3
TGCGCCAGCAGCTCCACTAGCGGGGGGGCCCGAGATACGCAGTATTTT
CASSSTSGGARDTQYF
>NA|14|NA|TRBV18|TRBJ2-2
TGTGCCAGCTCGCAAGACAGGAACACCGGGGAGCTGTTTTTT
CASSQDRNTGELFF
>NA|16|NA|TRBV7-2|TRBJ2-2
TGTGCCAGCAGCTCCCAGACACCCCCGAACACCGGGGAGCTGTTTTTT
CASSSQTPPNTGELFF
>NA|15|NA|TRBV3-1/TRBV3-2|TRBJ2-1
TGTGCCAGCAGCCAAGATCAGGGGAGGGCCAATGAGCAGTTCTTC
CASSQDQGRANEQFF
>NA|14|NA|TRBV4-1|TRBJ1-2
TGCGCCAGCAGCCCACTAGCAGGGTCGGGGAGCTACACCTTC
CASSPLAGSGSYTF
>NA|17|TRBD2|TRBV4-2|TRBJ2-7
TGTGCCAGCAGCCAAGAGACGGGAATAGCGGGCGCCTACGAGCAGTACTTC
CASSQETGIAGAYEQYF
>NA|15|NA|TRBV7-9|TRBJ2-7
TGTGCCAGCAGCCCCGGGACTCGCAGCTCCTACGAGCAGTACTTC
CASSPGTRSSYEQYF
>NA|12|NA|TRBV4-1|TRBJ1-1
TGCGCCAGCAGCCAAGAAGCCGGTGAAGCTTTCTTT
CASSQEAGEAFF
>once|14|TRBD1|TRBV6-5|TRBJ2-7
TGTGCCAGCAGTTACGCAGGGGGATCCTACGAGCAGTACTTC
CASSYAGGSYEQYF
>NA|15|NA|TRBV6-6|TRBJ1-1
TGTGCCAGCAGGGCAGGGTTAATAGGCAACACTGAAGCTTTCTTT
CASRAGLIGNTEAFF
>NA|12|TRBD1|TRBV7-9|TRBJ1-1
TGTGCCAGCAGCTTCGGACAGGGGATAGCTTTCTTT
CASSFGQGIAFF
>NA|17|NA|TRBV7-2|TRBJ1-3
TGTGCCAGCAGCTTATCCCCTAGGGGCGAAAGTGGAAACACCATATATTTT
CASSLSPRGESGNTIYF
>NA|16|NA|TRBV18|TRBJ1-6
TGTGCCAGCTCACCAGATACTACAGGGTGGAATTCACCCCTCCACTTT
CASSPDTTGWNSPLHF
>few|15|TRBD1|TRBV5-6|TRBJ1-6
TGTGCCAGCAGCTTGTGGACAGGGGATAATTCACCCCTCCACTTT
CASSLWTGDNSPLHF
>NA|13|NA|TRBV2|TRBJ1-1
TGTGCCAGCATGACAGACGGGAACACTGAAGCTTTCTTT
CASMTDGNTEAFF
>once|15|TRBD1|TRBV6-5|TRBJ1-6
TGTGCCCTCAGGGGGGACGGGGCAGGAGAATCACCCCTCCACTTT
CALRGDGAGESPLHF
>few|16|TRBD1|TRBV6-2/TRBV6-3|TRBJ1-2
TGTGCCAGCAGTTACTCGCCGAGGGACAGATTCTATGGCTACACCTTC
CASSYSPRDRFYGYTF
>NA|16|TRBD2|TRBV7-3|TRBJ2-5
TGTGCCAGCAGCTTAAATGGACTAGCGGAACAAGAGACCCAGTACTTC
CASSLNGLAEQETQYF
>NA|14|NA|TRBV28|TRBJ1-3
TGTGCCAGCACTCCGTGGGGCAATGGAAACACCATATATTTT
CASTPWGNGNTIYF
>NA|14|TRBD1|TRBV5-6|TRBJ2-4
TGTGCCAGCAGCTTGGGACAGGGGGGAAACATTCAGTACTTC
CASSLGQGGNIQYF
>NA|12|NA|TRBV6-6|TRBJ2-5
TGTGCCAGCAGTGCAGGGGTGGAGACCCAGTACTTC
CASSAGVETQYF
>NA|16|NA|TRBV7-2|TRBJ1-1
TGTGCCAGCAGCTCCCCGAGAGAGGGAGTAGGAACTGAAGCTTTCTTT
CASSSPREGVGTEAFF
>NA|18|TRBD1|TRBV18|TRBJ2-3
TGTGCCAGCTCACCACCTGGACAGGGGGCATTGGGCACAGATACGCAGTATTTT
CASSPPGQGALGTDTQYF
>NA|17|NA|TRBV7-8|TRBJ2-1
TGTGCCAGCAGCTTAGCGTCCCGGACAGCCTCCTACAATGAGCAGTTCTTC
CASSLASRTASYNEQFF
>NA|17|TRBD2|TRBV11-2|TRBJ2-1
TGTGCCAGCAGCTCCTATAGCGGGAGGGCCAGATCCGATGAGCAGTTCTTC
CASSSYSGRARSDEQFF